This TCR beta chain was sequenced for a study of T-cell memory formation after mild COVID-19. Study as a whole: TCR clusters were mostly confined to one donor each.

TCRdb called the 5' RACE reads again in MiXCR, with one record for every CDR3 protein. The table records approximately 240,000 distinct CDR3 sequences, less than 20% of them present only once. Germline lookup yields CDR1 DFQATT and CDR2 SNEGSKA (reference sequence). The CDR3 totals 17 residues. With 1 base clipped from V and 5 bases from J, the junction kept 14 bases outside the gene matches. This clonotype was seen more than once but under ten times. The clonotype comes from a man between 18 and 35 years old who had mild COVID-19 (a few samples of this study predate the infection). Cell type and time point are not known. Sequencing was done on a sample of PBMCs or a T cell subset sorted from them (not recorded which). The V gene is TRBV20-1, the J gene TRBJ2-3; 8 bases agree with TRBD1. The chain's CDR3 is CSARVSGPGQVEDTQYF. The DNA of the CDR3 is TGCAGTGCTAGAGTCTCGGGCCCGGGACAGGTTGAAGATACGCAGTATTTT.